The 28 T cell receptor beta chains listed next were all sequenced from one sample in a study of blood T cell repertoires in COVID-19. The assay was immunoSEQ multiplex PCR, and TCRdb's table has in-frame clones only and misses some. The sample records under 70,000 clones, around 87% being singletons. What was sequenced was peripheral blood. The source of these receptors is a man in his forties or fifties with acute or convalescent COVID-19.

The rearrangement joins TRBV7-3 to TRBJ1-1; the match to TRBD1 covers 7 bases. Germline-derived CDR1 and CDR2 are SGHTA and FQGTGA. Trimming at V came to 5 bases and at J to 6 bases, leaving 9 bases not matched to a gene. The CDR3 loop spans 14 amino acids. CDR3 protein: CASSPTGSRAEAFF. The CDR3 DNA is TGTGCCAGCAGCCCGACAGGGTCCCGAGCTGAAGCTTTCTTT.

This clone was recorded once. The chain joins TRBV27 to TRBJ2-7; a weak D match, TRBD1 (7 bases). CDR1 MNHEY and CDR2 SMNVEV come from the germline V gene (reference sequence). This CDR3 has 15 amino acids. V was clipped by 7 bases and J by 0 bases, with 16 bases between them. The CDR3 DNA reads TGTGCCAGCACTCAGGCAGGGGGGAGCTCCTACGAGCAGTACTTC. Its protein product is CASTQAGGSSYEQYF.

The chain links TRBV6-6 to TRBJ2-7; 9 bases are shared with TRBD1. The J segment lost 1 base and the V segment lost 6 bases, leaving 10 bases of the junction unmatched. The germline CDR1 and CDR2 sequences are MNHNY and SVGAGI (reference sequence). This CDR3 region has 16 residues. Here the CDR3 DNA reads TGTGCCAGCAGCTATGGGAGGGGGACAGGGTCCTACGAGCAGTACTTC. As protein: CASSYGRGTGSYEQYF.

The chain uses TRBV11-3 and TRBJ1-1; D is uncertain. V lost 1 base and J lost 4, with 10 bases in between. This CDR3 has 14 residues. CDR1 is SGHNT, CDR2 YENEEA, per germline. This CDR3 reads CASSLGGGATEAFF. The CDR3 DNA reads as TGTGCCAGCAGCTTAGGAGGAGGAGCCACTGAAGCTTTCTTT.

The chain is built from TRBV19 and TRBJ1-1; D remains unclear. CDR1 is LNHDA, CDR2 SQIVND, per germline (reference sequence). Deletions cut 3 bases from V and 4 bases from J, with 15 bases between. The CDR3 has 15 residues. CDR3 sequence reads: CASSIGSNEVTEAFF. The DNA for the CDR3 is TGTGCCAGTAGTATCGGTTCAAACGAGGTCACTGAAGCTTTCTTT. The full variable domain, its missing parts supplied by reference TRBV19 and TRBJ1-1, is DGGITQSPKYLFRKEGQNVTLSCEQNLNHDAMYWYRQDPGQGLRLIYYSQIVNDFQKGDIAEGYSVSREKKESFPLTVTSAQKNPTAFYLCASSIGSNEVTEAFFGQGTRLTVV.

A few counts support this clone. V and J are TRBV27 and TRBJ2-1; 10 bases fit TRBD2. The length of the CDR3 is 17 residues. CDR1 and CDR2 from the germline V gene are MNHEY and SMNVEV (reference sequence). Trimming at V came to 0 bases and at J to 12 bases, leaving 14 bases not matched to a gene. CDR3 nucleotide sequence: TGTGCCAGCAGTTTATCTATCGCCCCCCCTAGCGGGAGTGTGCAGTTCTTC. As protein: CASSLSIAPPSGSVQFF.

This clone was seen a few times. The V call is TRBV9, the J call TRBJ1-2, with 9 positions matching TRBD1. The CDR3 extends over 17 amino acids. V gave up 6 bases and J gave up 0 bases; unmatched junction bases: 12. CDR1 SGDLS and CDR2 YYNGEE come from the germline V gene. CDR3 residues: CASTIGTGTLTNYGYTF. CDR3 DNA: TGTGCCAGCACTATTGGGACAGGGACTCTTACTAACTATGGCTACACCTTC.

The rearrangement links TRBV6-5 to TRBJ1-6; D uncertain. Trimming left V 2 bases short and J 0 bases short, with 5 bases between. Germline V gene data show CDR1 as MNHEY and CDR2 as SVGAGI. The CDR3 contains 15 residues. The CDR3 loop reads CASSYRSSYNSPLHF. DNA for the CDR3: TGTGCCAGCAGTTACCGGAGCTCCTATAATTCACCCCTCCACTTT.

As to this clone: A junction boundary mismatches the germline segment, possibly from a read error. CDR3 DNA sequence: TGTGCCAGCAGCTTGAGTGAACACCGGGGAGCTGTTTTT. This encodes CASSLSEHRGAVF. V gene TRBV11-3 combines with J gene TRBJ2-2, with D tentatively TRBD2 (5 bases). The CDR3 sequence is 13 residues long. From germline, CDR1 is SGHNT and CDR2 YENEEA.

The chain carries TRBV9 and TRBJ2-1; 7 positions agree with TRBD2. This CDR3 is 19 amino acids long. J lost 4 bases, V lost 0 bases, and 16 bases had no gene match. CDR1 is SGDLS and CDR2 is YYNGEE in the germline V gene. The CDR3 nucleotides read TGTGCCAGCAGCGTAGAGACCTCCAAAAGCGGGCGGGGGTACAATGAGCAGTTCTTC. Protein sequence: CASSVETSKSGRGYNEQFF.

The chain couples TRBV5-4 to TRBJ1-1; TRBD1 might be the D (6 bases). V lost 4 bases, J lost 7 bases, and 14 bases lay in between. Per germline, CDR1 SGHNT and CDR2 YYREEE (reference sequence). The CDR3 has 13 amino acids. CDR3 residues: CASSPDRFYEAFF. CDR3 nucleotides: TGTGCCAGCAGCCCGGACAGATTCTATGAAGCTTTCTTT.

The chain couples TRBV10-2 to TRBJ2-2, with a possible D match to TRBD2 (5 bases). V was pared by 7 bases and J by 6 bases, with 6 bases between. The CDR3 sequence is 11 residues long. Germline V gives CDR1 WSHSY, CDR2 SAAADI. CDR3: CASTRAGELFF. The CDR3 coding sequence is TGCGCCAGCACGAGGGCCGGGGAGCTGTTTTTT.

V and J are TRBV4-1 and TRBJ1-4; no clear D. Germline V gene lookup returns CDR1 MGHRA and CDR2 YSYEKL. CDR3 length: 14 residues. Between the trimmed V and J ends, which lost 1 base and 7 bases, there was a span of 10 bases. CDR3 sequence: CASSQVPEREKLFF. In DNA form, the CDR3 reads TGCGCCAGCAGCCAAGTACCCGAGCGTGAAAAACTGTTTTTT.

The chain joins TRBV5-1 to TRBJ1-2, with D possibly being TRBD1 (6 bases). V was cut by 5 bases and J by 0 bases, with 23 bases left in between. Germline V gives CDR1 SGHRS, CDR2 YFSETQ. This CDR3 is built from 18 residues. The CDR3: CASSVRTETVFSNYGYTF. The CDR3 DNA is TGCGCCAGCAGTGTTAGGACAGAGACAGTATTTTCTAACTATGGCTACACCTTC.

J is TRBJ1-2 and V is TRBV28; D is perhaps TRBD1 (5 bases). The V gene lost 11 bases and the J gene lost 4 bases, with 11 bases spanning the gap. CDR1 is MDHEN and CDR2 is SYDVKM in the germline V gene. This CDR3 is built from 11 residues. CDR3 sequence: CAGGTTYGYTF. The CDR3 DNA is TGTGCCGGAGGGACCACCTATGGCTACACCTTC.

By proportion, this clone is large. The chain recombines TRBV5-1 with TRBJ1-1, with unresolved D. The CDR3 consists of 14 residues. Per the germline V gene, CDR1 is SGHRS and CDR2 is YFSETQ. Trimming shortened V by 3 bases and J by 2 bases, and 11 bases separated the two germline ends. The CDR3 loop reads CASSSYSLNTEAFF. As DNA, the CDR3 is TGCGCCAGCAGCTCGTACTCATTAAACACTGAAGCTTTCTTT.

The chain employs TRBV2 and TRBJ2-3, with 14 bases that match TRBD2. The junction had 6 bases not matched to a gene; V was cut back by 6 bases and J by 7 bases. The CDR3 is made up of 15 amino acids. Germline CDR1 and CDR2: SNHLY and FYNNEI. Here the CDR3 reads CASRMGTSGSNTQYF. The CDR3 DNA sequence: TGTGCCAGCAGGATGGGGACTAGCGGGAGTAATACGCAGTATTTT.

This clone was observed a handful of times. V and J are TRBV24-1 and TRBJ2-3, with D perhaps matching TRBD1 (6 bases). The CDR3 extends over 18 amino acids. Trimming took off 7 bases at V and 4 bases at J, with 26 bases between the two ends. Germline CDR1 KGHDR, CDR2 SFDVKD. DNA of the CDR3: TGTGCCACCAGGGGACACGCGCCCACGAGCCCCGTCCCAGATACGCAGTATTTT. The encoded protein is CATRGHAPTSPVPDTQYF.

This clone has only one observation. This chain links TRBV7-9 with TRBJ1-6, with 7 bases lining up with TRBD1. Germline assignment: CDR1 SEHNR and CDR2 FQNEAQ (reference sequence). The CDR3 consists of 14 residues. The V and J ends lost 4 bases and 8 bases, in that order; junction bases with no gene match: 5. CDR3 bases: TGTGCCAGCAGCTCCCTAGGGGGCTATTCACCCCTCCACTTT. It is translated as CASSSLGGYSPLHF.

DNA of the CDR3: TGTGCCAGCAGGGGACAGGGTGGGTTCGGCTACACCTTC. The encoded protein is CASRGQGGFGYTF. V usage is TRBV6-5 and J usage is TRBJ1-2; 9 nucleotides match TRBD1. The CDR3 sequence is 13 residues long. The ends lost 6 bases at V and 8 bases at J; junction bases unmatched: 7. Per germline, CDR1 MNHEY and CDR2 SVGAGI.

The CDR3, as DNA: TGTGCCAGCAGCTCCCCGTATTCAGTCTCCTACAATGAGCAGTTCTTC. This gives the protein CASSSPYSVSYNEQFF. J is TRBJ2-1 and V is TRBV7-9; no clear D. This CDR3 spans 16 amino acids. The V end lost 4 bases, the J end lost 0 bases, and 13 bases lay between the germline ends. CDR1 SEHNR and CDR2 FQNEAQ come from the germline V gene (reference sequence).

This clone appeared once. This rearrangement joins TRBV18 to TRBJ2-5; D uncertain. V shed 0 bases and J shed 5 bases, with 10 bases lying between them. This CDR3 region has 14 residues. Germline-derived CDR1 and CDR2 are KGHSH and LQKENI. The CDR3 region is CASSPPHRTETQYF. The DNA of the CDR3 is TGTGCCAGCTCACCACCGCACAGAACGGAGACCCAGTACTTC. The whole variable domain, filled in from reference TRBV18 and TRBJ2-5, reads NAGVMQNPRHLVRRRGQEARLRCSPMKGHSHVYWYRQLPEEGLKFMVYLQKENIIDESGMPKERFSAEFPKEGPSILRIQQVVRGDSAAYFCASSPPHRTETQYFGPGTRLLVL.

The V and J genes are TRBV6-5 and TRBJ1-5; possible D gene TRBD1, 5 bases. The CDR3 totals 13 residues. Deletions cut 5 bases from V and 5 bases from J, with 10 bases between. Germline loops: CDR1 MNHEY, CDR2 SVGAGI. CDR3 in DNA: TGTGCCAGCAGTCCACAGGCAGATCAGCCCCAGCATTTT. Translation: CASSPQADQPQHF.

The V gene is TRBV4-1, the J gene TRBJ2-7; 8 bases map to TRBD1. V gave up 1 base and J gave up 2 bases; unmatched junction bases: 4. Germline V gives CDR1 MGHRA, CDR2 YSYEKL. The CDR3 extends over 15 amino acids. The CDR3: CASSQGSDRAYEQYF. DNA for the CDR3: TGCGCCAGCAGCCAAGGGTCGGACAGGGCCTACGAGCAGTACTTC.

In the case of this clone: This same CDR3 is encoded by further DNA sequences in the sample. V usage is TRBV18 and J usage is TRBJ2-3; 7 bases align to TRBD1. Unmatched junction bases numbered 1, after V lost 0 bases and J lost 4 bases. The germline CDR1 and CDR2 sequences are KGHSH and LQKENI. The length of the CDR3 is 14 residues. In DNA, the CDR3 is TGTGCCAGCTCACCACCAGGGGGCGCAGATACGCAGTATTTT. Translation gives CASSPPGGADTQYF.

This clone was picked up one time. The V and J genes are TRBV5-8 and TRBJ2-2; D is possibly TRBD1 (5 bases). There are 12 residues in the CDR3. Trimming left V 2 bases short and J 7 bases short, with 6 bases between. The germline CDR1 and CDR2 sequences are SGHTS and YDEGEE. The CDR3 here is CASSLGVGELFF. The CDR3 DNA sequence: TGTGCCAGCAGCTTAGGGGTCGGGGAGCTGTTTTTT.

The CDR3 reads CASSLGPELRQGMTNYGYTF. The CDR3, as DNA: TGTGCCAGCAGCTTAGGCCCCGAATTAAGACAGGGAATGACTAACTATGGCTACACCTTC. The genes are TRBV11-3 and TRBJ1-2, with TRBD1 matching over 7 bases. The junction had 17 bases not matched to a gene; V was cut back by 1 base and J by 0 bases. The CDR3 length is 20 residues. CDR1 and CDR2 (germline): SGHNT, YENEEA.

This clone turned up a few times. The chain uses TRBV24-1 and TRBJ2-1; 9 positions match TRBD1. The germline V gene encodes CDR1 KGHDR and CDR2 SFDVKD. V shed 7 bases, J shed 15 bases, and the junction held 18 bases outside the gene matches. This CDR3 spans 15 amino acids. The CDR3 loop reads CATSSPNAPGQGAFF. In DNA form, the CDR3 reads TGTGCCACCAGCAGTCCGAACGCCCCGGGACAGGGTGCGTTCTTC.